The 27 T cell receptor beta chains below all came from one sample that was sequenced in a study of high-grade serous ovarian cancer treatment subgroups (dated by TCRdb to 2020 to 2022). Libraries were prepared through the immunoSEQ multiplex PCR assay. The table was pulled from immuneACCESS by TCRdb, which kept in-frame rearrangements only. Such tables lose some clones; where checked, under half of the loss comes from unresolved V genes, and the rest has no known cause. The sample records tens of thousands of clones, around 84% of which are singletons. Clones ranked in the top ten supply 2.1% of the sample. Tumor samples were collected prior to definitive surgery or chemotherapy. Sequencing used tumor tissue. Receptor source: a human donor with high-grade serous ovarian cancer.

V and J are TRBV5-1 and TRBJ2-3; D might be TRBD2 (6 bases). V lost 0 bases, J lost 2 bases, and 13 bases lay in between. The CDR3 totals 16 residues. Germline CDR1 reads SGHRS; CDR2 reads YFSETQ. The CDR3 spells CASSLGKGTLTDTQYF. The CDR3 bases are TGCGCCAGCAGCTTGGGAAAAGGGACTCTCACAGATACGCAGTATTTT.

The genes are TRBV28 and TRBJ1-5; possible D gene TRBD1, 5 bases. The V gene lost 1 base and the J gene lost 6 bases, with 16 bases spanning the gap. Germline V CDR1 and CDR2: MDHEN, SYDVKM. The CDR3 has 16 amino acids. The CDR3 nucleotides are TGTGCCAGCAGTTTATTTCGGACACGGGGCTTTCAGCCCCAGCATTTT. This translates into CASSLFRTRGFQPQHF.

This chain links TRBV16 with TRBJ2-2, with D possibly matching TRBD2 (6 bases). Trimming pared 4 bases from V and 2 bases from J, leaving 11 bases between. CDR3 length equals 15 residues. The germline gives CDR1 KGHSY, CDR2 FQNENV. The CDR3 loop is CASSRGTPNTGELFF. The CDR3 bases are TGTGCCAGCAGCCGGGGGACTCCTAACACCGGGGAGCTGTTTTTT.

The J gene is TRBJ2-4, the V gene TRBV30; D is unclear. Germline CDR1 reads GTSNPN; CDR2 reads SVGIG (reference sequence). V was trimmed by 0 bases and J by 0 bases, leaving 15 bases between them. CDR3 length: 17 residues. DNA for the CDR3: TGTGCCTGGAGTGTACAGAACCGGGCCCTAGCCAAAAACATTCAGTACTTC. Its protein product is CAWSVQNRALAKNIQYF.

This clone rates as medium-sized (0.01 to 0.1%). This chain joins TRBV5-1 and TRBJ2-7; 7 bases are shared with TRBD1. Trimming took 2 bases from V and 7 from J; bases not matched to a gene: 6. CDR1 and CDR2 from the germline V gene are SGHRS and YFSETQ. The CDR3 loop spans 13 amino acids. The CDR3 nucleotides read TGCGCCAGCAGCTTCGGGACAGAGGGTGAGCAGTACTTC. This sequence encodes CASSFGTEGEQYF.

The rearrangement links TRBV19 to TRBJ2-7; D remains unclear. V lost 3 bases, J lost 0 bases, and 9 bases lay in between. This CDR3 is built from 14 residues. In germline, CDR1 is LNHDA, CDR2 SQIVND (reference sequence). CDR3 sequence reads: CASSIGHASYEQYF. The CDR3 nucleotides are TGTGCCAGTAGTATTGGTCATGCCTCCTACGAGCAGTACTTC.

This rearrangement joins TRBV7-6 to TRBJ1-4; D remains unclear. The CDR3 length is 14 residues. Germline CDR1 and CDR2: SGHVS and FNYEAQ. The germline V and J ends were trimmed by 5 bases and 8 bases, with 15 bases remaining between them. In DNA, the CDR3 is TGTGCCAGCAGCCCGGGCCCCGCCGGAGAAAAACTGTTTTTT. This codes for CASSPGPAGEKLFF.

This clone appeared a few times. This chain uses TRBV2 with TRBJ1-1; no firm D call. The CDR3 consists of 12 residues. CDR1 is SNHLY and CDR2 is FYNNEI in the germline V gene. The V end was cut by 7 bases, the J end by 5 bases, with 11 bases between. The CDR3 loop reads CASKPGGTEAFF. In nucleotides, the CDR3 is TGTGCCAGCAAGCCCGGCGGGACTGAAGCTTTCTTT.

The V and J genes are TRBV6-6 and TRBJ1-5; D is unresolved. Germline assignment: CDR1 MNHNY and CDR2 SVGAGI (reference sequence). V was cut by 2 bases and J by 4 bases, with 6 bases left in between. The CDR3 totals 13 residues. CDR3 amino acids: CASSYTRNQPQHF. Written as DNA, the CDR3 is TGTGCCAGCAGTTACACTCGAAATCAGCCCCAGCATTTT.

The CDR3 nucleotides read TGTGCCAGCAGCAGATTGGGCGTGACCCAGTACTTC. This sequence encodes CASSRLGVTQYF. The V gene is TRBV28, the J gene TRBJ2-5; D remains ambiguous. The CDR3 consists of 12 residues. V was pared by 6 bases and J by 7 bases, with 12 bases between. Germline loops: CDR1 MDHEN, CDR2 SYDVKM.

This clone has just one count. CDR3 amino acids: CASSLGQGGTNEQYF. The CDR3 DNA reads TGTGCCAGCAGCTTAGGACAGGGCGGGACCAACGAGCAGTACTTC. The chain is built from TRBV7-9 and TRBJ2-7, with D maybe TRBD1 (7 bases). CDR1 and CDR2 from the germline V gene are SEHNR and FQNEAQ (reference sequence). V lost 1 base to trimming and J lost 5 bases, with 15 bases between them. The CDR3 runs to 15 residues.

Remarks on this clone: At one end the junction does not follow the germline gene, possibly because of a read error. This sequence joins TRBV5-4 and TRBJ2-3, with D unresolved. The V gene's germline CDR1 is SGHNT and CDR2 YYREEE (reference sequence). The CDR3 sequence is 15 residues long. The DNA of the CDR3 is TGTGCCAGCAGCTTGTTAGGGTTTTTTGAGATACGCACCAATTTT. This codes for CASSLLGFFEIRTNF.

The J gene is TRBJ1-2, the V gene TRBV7-8; 8 bases are shared with TRBD1. CDR3 length: 16 residues. Germline V gives CDR1 SGHVS, CDR2 FQNEAQ. With 3 bases clipped from V and 2 bases from J, the junction kept 8 bases outside the gene matches. Here the CDR3 DNA reads TGTGCCAGCAGCTTCACCCCGACAGGGGAAAACTATGGCTACACCTTC. This codes for CASSFTPTGENYGYTF.

The chain couples TRBV29-1 to TRBJ1-5; no definite D call. The CDR3 contains 13 residues. Trimming shortened V by 4 bases and J by 0 bases, and 7 bases separated the two germline ends. CDR1 and CDR2 from the germline V gene are SQVTM and ANQGSEA. The CDR3 here is CSVALDSNQPQHF. Here the CDR3 DNA reads TGCAGCGTTGCTTTGGATAGCAATCAGCCCCAGCATTTT. The entire variable domain, with the rest obtained from reference TRBV29-1 and TRBJ1-5, is as follows: SAVISQKPSRDICQRGTSLTIQCQVDSQVTMMFWYRQQPGQSLTLIATANQGSEATYESGFVIDKFPISRPNLTFSTLTVSNMSPEDSSIYLCSVALDSNQPQHFGDGTRLSIL.

The chain couples TRBV9 to TRBJ2-3, with 7 bases fitting TRBD2. The CDR3 totals 16 residues. Trimming cost V 3 bases and J 3 bases; bases outside gene matches: 10. Germline V CDR1 and CDR2: SGDLS, YYNGEE. CDR3 DNA sequence: TGTGCCAGCAGCGCCGGGACTAAGCGGGATACAGATACGCAGTATTTT. Amino acid sequence: CASSAGTKRDTDTQYF.

The genes are TRBV5-1 and TRBJ2-1; TRBD2 matches 7 bases. CDR1 and CDR2 from the germline V gene are SGHRS and YFSETQ. There are 14 residues in the CDR3. The V gene end was trimmed by 4 bases and the J gene end by 6 bases; junction bases not matched to a gene: 7. The CDR3 here is CASSVGLGRNEQFF. The CDR3 DNA sequence: TGCGCCAGCAGCGTCGGACTAGGACGCAATGAGCAGTTCTTC.

The chain couples TRBV27 to TRBJ2-6, with unresolved D. V lost 8 bases, J lost 1 base, and 9 bases lay in between. In germline, CDR1 is MNHEY, CDR2 SMNVEV (reference sequence). The length of the CDR3 is 14 residues. CDR3 protein: CASSLWSGANVLTF. The CDR3 DNA reads TGTGCCAGCTCCCTTTGGTCTGGGGCCAACGTCCTGACTTTC. The variable domain in full, with the rest retrieved from reference TRBV27 and TRBJ2-6, is EAQVTQNPRYLITVTGKKLTVTCSQNMNHEYMSWYRQDPGLGLRQIYYSMNVEVTDKGDVPEGYKVSRKEKRNFPLILESPSPNQTSLYFCASSLWSGANVLTFGAGSRLTVL.

The chain is built from TRBV5-1 and TRBJ2-3; the D gene is possibly TRBD1 (6 bases). V lost 0 bases to trimming and J lost 1 base, with 9 bases between them. This CDR3 region has 15 residues. CDR1 and CDR2 from the germline V gene are SGHRS and YFSETQ. The CDR3 reads CASSLAWGRTDTQYF. The CDR3 DNA is TGCGCCAGCAGCTTGGCCTGGGGGCGCACAGATACGCAGTATTTT.

This sequence joins TRBV10-3 and TRBJ1-2, with D possibly being TRBD1 (5 bases). V was cut by 4 bases and J by 4 bases, with 13 bases left in between. CDR1 and CDR2 (germline): ENHRY, SYGVKD. The CDR3 totals 14 residues. CDR3 in amino acids: CAISAQDNFYGYTF. In DNA, the CDR3 is TGTGCCATCAGTGCTCAGGACAACTTCTATGGCTACACCTTC.

The chain employs TRBV5-6 and TRBJ2-1, with 12 bases matching TRBD2. The J segment lost 2 bases and the V segment lost 0 bases, leaving 3 bases of the junction unmatched. Germline CDR1 is SGHDT and CDR2 is YYEEEE. CDR3 length: 17 amino acids. The CDR3 here is CASSLAGLAGTYNEQFF. In DNA, the CDR3 is TGTGCCAGCAGCTTGGCTGGACTAGCGGGGACCTACAATGAGCAGTTCTTC.

J is TRBJ2-1 and V is TRBV10-1, with TRBD1 matching over 10 bases. The germline gives CDR1 WNHNN, CDR2 SYGVQD (reference sequence). The V gene end was trimmed by 5 bases and the J gene end by 8 bases; junction bases not matched to a gene: 21. This CDR3 contains 19 residues. The CDR3 here is CASSYDRGQGKYGLHEQFF. The DNA for the CDR3 is TGCGCCAGCAGTTACGATAGGGGACAGGGGAAGTATGGTCTACATGAGCAGTTCTTC.

The CDR3 nucleotides are TGTGCCAGCAGTGAAGGGACAGGGGCGGTAGGGGAGCAGTACTTC. This codes for CASSEGTGAVGEQYF. The V gene is TRBV6-1, the J gene TRBJ2-7, with 9 nucleotides matching TRBD1. The CDR3 covers 15 residues. Trimming removed 1 base from V and 7 bases from J; junction bases left unmatched: 8. Germline CDR1 MNHNS, CDR2 SASEGT.

The V and J genes are TRBV28 and TRBJ2-7; D possibly corresponds to TRBD2 (6 bases). Deletions cut 3 bases from V and 10 bases from J, with 10 bases between. The CDR3 has 11 residues. Germline loops: CDR1 MDHEN, CDR2 SYDVKM. The CDR3 spells CASSFVGLQYF. CDR3 DNA: TGTGCCAGCAGTTTTGTGGGACTCCAGTACTTC.

The V call is TRBV10-3, the J call TRBJ2-2, with D maybe TRBD2 (6 bases). This CDR3 spans 15 amino acids. CDR1 ENHRY and CDR2 SYGVKD come from the germline V gene. Trimming shortened V by 3 bases and J by 1 base, and 9 bases separated the two germline ends. Written as DNA, the CDR3 is TGTGCCATCAGTGACGGGACTGGGAACACCGGGGAGCTGTTTTTT. This gives the protein CAISDGTGNTGELFF.

This clone was seen just once. The chain combines TRBV27 with TRBJ2-2; 10 bases line up with TRBD2. The V segment lost 2 bases and the J segment 4 bases; nucleotides outside the gene matches: 1. Per germline, CDR1 MNHEY and CDR2 SMNVEV (reference sequence). This CDR3 comprises 15 residues. CDR3 sequence: CASSLGTSVTGELFF. Written as DNA, the CDR3 is TGTGCCAGCAGTTTAGGGACTAGCGTCACCGGGGAGCTGTTTTTT.

V is TRBV9 and J is TRBJ1-1; D call uncertain. The CDR3 sequence is 12 residues long. The V gene's germline CDR1 is SGDLS and CDR2 YYNGEE. With 3 bases removed from V and 4 bases from J, the gap between germline ends came to 7 bases. The CDR3 coding sequence is TGTGCCAGCAGCGAATGGGGCACTGAAGCTTTCTTT. It yields the protein CASSEWGTEAFF.

This chain joins TRBV7-9 and TRBJ1-5; TRBD1 is a possible D gene (6 bases). Germline V gives CDR1 SEHNR, CDR2 FQNEAQ (reference sequence). This CDR3 region has 16 residues. With 5 bases removed from V and 3 bases from J, the gap between germline ends came to 17 bases. The CDR3 region is CASSPPTAGDNQPQHF. DNA of the CDR3: TGTGCCAGCAGCCCACCGACGGCAGGGGACAATCAGCCCCAGCATTTT.